This T cell receptor beta chain was identified in a study of shared clonotypes between healthy human individuals. From CD4+ cells came CD45RA+ naive and CD45RA-negative memory subsets. This CDR3 is built from 13 residues. V was trimmed by 4 bases and J by 3 bases, leaving 9 bases between them. The germline V gene encodes CDR1 LNHDA and CDR2 SQIVND (reference sequence). Profiled with immunoSEQ multiplex PCR; TCRdb holds only in-frame clones, not every one. The sample consists of approximately 1.5 million clones, around 98% of them appearing once. Whole-study results and caveats: Tissue TCR repertoires likely differ from these blood-only repertoires.

Remarks on this clone: No antigen is known for it.

The V call is TRBV19, the J call TRBJ2-5, with D perhaps given as TRBD1 or TRBD2 (5 bases each). The receptor was derived from a young man in good health. Sequencing was performed on naive CD4+ T cells sorted from blood. Subset defined: CD45RA+ positively selected. CDR3 in DNA: TGTGCCAGTAGTAGGGACCACGAAGAGACCCAGTACTTC. This translates into CASSRDHEETQYF.